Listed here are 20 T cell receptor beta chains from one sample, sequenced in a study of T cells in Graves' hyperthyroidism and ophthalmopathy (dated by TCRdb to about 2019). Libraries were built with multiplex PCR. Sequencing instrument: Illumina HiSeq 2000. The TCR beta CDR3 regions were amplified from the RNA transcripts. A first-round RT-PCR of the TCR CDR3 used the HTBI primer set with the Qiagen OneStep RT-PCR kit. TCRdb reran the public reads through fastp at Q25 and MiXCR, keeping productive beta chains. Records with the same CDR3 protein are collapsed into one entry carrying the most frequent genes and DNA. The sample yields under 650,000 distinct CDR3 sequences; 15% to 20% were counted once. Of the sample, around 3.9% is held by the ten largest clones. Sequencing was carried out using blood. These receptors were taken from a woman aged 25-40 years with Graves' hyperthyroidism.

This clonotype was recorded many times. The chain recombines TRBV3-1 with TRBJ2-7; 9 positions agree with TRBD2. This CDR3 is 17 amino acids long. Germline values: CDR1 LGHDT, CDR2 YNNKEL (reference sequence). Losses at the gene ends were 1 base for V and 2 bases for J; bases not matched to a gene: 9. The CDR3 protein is CASSQGTSAHLTYEQYF. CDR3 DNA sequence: TGTGCCAGCAGCCAAGGGACTAGCGCCCATTTGACCTACGAGCAGTACTTC.

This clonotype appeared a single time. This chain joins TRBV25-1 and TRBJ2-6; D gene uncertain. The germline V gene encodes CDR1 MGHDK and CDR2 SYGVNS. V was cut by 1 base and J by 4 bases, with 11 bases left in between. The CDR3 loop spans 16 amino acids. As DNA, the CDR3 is TGTGCCAGCAGTGAATCGGGCGGATCCGGGGCCAACGTCCTGACTTTC. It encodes CASSESGGSGANVLTF.

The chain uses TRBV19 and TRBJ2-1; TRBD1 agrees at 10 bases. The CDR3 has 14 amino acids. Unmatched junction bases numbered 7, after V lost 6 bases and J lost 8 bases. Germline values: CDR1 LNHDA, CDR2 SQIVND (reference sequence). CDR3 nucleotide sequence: TGTGCCAGTAGCCGGGACAGGGGAATCGATGAGCAGTTCTTC. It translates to CASSRDRGIDEQFF.

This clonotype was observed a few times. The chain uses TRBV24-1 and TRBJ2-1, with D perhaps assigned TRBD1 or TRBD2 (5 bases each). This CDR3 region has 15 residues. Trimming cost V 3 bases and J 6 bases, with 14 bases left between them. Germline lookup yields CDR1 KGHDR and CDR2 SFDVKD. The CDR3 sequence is CATSDDRLITNEQFF. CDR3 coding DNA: TGTGCCACCAGTGATGACAGACTAATTACCAATGAGCAGTTCTTC.

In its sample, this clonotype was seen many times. The CDR3 spells CASSQGVATVDTQYF. In DNA form, the CDR3 reads TGTGCCAGCAGCCAAGGAGTAGCGACAGTGGATACGCAGTATTTT. This sequence joins TRBV3-1 and TRBJ2-3; D tentatively fits TRBD1 or TRBD2 (5 bases each). Per the germline V gene, CDR1 is LGHDT and CDR2 is YNNKEL (reference sequence). The CDR3 runs to 15 residues. V dropped 1 base and J dropped 6 bases, with 14 bases sitting between them.

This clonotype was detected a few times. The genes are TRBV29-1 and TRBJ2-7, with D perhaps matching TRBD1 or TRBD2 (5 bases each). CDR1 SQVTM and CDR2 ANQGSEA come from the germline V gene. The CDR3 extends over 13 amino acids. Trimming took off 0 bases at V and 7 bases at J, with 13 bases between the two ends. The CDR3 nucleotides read TGCAGCGTTGAAGATTGGGGGTTCGGGGAGCAGTACTTC. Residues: CSVEDWGFGEQYF.

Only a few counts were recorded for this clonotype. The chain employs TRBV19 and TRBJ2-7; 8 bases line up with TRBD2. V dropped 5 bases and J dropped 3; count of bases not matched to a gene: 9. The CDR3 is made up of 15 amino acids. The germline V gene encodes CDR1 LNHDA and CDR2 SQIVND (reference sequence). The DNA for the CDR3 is TGTGCCAGTAGTGCTGCCGGGACTAGTCACTACGAGCAGTACTTC. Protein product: CASSAAGTSHYEQYF.

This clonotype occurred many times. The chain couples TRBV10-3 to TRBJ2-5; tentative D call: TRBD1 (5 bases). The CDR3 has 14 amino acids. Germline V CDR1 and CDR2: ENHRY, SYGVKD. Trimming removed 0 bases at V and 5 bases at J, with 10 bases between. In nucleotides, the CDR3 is TGTGCCATCAGTGAGTCGCAGGGCCGCGAGACCCAGTACTTC. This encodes CAISESQGRETQYF.

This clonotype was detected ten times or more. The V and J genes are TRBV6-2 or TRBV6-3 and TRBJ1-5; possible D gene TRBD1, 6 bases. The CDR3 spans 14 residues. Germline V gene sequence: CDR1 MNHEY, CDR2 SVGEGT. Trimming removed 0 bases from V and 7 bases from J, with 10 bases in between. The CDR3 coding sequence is TGTGCCAGCAGTTACTCACTTCAGGGGCAGCCCCAGCATTTT. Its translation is CASSYSLQGQPQHF.

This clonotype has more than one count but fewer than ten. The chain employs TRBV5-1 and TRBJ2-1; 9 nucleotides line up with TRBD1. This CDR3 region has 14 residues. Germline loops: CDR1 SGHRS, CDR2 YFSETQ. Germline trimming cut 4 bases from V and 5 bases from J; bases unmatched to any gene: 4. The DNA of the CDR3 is TGCGCCAGCAGCGCGGACAGGGGCGACAATGAGCAGTTCTTC. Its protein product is CASSADRGDNEQFF.

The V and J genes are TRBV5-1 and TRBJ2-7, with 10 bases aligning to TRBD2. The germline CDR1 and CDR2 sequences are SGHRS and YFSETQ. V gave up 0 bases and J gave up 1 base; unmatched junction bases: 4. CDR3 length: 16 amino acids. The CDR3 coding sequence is TGCGCCAGCAGCTTGGTCGCTAGCGGGAGTTCCTACGAGCAGTACTTC. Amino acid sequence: CASSLVASGSSYEQYF.

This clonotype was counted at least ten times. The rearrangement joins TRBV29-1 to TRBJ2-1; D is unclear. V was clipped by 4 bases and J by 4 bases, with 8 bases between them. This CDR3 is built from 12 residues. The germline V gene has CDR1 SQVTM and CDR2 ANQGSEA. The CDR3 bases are TGCAGCGTTGTTGGCTTGTACAATGAGCAGTTCTTC. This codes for CSVVGLYNEQFF.

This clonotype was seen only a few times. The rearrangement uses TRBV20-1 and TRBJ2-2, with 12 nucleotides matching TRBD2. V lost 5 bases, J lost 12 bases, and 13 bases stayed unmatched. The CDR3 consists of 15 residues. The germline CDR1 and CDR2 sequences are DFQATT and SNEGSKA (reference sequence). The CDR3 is CSAGVMRLAGVQLFF. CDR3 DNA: TGCAGTGCTGGAGTAATGCGACTAGCGGGAGTTCAGCTGTTTTTT.

DNA of the CDR3: TGTGCCAGCAGTTTAGCCCCTTCGGGAGGGATAGGGAACAATGAGCAGTTCTTC. Protein: CASSLAPSGGIGNNEQFF. The V gene is TRBV12-3 or TRBV12-4, the J gene TRBJ2-1; TRBD2 matches 8 bases. The CDR3 is made up of 18 amino acids. With V trimmed by 0 bases and J by 5 bases, 12 bases remained unmatched.

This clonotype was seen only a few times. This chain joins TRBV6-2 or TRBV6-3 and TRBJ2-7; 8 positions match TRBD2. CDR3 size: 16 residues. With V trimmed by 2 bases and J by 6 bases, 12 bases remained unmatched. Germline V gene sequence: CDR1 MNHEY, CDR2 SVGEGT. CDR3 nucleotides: TGTGCCAGCAGTTACCTACCGGGACTAGAGAGCAGCGAGCAGTACTTC. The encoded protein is CASSYLPGLESSEQYF.

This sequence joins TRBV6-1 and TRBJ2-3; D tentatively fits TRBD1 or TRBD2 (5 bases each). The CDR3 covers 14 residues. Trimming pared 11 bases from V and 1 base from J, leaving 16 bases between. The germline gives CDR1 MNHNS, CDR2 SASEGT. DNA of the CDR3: TGTGCCGCCGCACGGGGCGGGCGCACAGATACGCAGTATTTT. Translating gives CAAARGGRTDTQYF.

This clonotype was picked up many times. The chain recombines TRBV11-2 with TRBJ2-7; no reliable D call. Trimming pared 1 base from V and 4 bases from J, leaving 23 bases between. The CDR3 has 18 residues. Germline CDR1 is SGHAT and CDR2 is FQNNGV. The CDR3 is CASSLVSFVSTPLYEQYF. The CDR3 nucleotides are TGTGCCAGCAGCTTAGTTTCTTTCGTATCAACACCCTTGTACGAGCAGTACTTC.

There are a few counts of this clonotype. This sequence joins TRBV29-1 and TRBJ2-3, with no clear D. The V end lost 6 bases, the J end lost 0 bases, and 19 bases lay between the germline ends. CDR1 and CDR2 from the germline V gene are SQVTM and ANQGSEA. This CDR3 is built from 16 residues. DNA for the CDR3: TGCAGCGTCCCTACCCTAGGGCTTACTAGCACAGATACGCAGTATTTT. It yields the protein CSVPTLGLTSTDTQYF.

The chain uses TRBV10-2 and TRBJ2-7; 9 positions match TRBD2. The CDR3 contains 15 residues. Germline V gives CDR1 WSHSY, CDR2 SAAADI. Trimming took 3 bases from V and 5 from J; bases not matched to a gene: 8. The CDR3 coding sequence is TGCGCCAGCAGTGAACGTGTAGCGGGAGCCGACGAGCAGTACTTC. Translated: CASSERVAGADEQYF.

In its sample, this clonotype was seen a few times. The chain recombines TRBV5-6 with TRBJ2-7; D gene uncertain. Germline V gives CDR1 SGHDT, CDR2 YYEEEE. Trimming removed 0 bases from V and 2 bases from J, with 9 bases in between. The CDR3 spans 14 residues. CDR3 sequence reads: CASSLVSQTYEQYF. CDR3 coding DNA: TGTGCCAGCAGCTTGGTCTCTCAGACCTACGAGCAGTACTTC.